This T cell receptor beta chain stems from a study of beta chain features in type 1 diabetes. The overall study: No age, gender or cell yield differences were seen between patients and healthy donors. Summed over all samples, the examined sorted cells came to about 110 million.

Expressed TCRB transcripts were sequenced because the entire RNA isolate underwent reverse transcription. TCRdb's table, derived via immunoSEQ multiplex PCR, lists solely in-frame clones and lacks some. The sample carries about 930,000 clones, roughly 15% recorded once. This CDR3 has 11 amino acids. CDR1 and CDR2 (germline): DFQATT, SNEGSKA (reference sequence). Purity exceeding 98% was reached by all sorted populations. The specimen sequenced was naive CD4+ T cells from blood. The gene calls are TRBV20-1 and TRBJ2-5, with 7 bases matching TRBD2. The TCR sequence derives from a young woman in good health. DNA for the CDR3: TGCGGAATAGCGGGCCAAGAGACCCAGTACTTC. Its translation is CGIAGQETQYF.